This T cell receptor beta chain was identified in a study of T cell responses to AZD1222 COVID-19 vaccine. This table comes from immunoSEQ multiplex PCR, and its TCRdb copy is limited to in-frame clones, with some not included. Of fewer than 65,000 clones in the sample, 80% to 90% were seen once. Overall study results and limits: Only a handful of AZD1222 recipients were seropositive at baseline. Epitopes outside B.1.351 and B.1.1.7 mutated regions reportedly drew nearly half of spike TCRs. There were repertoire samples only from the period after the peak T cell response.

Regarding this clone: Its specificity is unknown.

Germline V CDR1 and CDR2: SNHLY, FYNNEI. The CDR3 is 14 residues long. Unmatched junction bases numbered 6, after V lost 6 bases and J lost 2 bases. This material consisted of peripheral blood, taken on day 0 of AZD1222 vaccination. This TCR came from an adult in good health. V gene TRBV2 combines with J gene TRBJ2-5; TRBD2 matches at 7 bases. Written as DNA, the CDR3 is TGTGCCAGCAGCGCGCTAGCGGTACAAGAGACCCAGTACTTC. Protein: CASSALAVQETQYF.